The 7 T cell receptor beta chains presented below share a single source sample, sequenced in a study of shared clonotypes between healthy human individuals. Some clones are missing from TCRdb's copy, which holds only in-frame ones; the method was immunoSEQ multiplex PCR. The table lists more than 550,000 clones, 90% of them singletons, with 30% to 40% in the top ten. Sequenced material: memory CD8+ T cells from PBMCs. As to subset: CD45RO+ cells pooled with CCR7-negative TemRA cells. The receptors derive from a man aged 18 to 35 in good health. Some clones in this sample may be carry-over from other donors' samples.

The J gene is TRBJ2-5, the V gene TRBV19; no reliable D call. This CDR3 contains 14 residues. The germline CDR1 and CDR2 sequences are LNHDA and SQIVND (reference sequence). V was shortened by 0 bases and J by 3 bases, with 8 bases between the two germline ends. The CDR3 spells CASSIDTWKETQYF. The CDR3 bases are TGTGCCAGTAGTATAGATACTTGGAAAGAGACCCAGTACTTC.

CDR3 in amino acids: CASSFSGESHEQYF. DNA for the CDR3: TGTGCCAGCAGTTTTTCGGGAGAGTCCCACGAGCAGTACTTC. The rearrangement links TRBV27 to TRBJ2-7, with D tentatively TRBD2 (6 bases). The V gene lost 3 bases and the J gene lost 5 bases, with 14 bases spanning the gap. The CDR3 consists of 14 residues. Looked up from germline, CDR1 is MNHEY and CDR2 is SMNVEV (reference sequence).

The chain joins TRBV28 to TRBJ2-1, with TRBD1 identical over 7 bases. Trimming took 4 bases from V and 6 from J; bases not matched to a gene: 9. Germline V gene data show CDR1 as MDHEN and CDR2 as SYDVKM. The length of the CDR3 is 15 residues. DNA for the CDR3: TGTGCCAGCAGTTCGGGACAGATCCGTACCAATGAGCAGTTCTTC. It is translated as CASSSGQIRTNEQFF.

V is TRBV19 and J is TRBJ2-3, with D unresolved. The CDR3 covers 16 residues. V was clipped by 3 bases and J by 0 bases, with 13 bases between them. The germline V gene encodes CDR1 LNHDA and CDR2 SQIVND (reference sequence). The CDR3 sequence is CASSMWMGPSTDTQYF. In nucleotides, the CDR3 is TGTGCCAGTAGTATGTGGATGGGCCCTAGCACAGATACGCAGTATTTT.

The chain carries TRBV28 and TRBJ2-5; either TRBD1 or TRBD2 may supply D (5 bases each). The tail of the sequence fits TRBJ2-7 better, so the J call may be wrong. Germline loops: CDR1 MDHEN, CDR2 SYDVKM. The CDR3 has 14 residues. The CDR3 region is CASRVRGSTYEQYF. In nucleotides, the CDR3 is TGTGCCAGCAGAGTGAGGGGCTCTACCTACGAGCAGTACTTC.

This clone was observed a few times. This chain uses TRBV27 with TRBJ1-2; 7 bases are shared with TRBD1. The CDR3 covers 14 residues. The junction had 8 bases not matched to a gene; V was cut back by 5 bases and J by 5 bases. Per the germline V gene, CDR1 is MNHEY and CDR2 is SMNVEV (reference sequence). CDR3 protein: CASSVLGTVYGYTF. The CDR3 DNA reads TGTGCCAGCAGTGTTCTCGGGACAGTATATGGCTACACCTTC.

CDR3 bases: TGTGCCAGTAGGACAGGTGCTGGAAACACCATATATTTT. It translates to CASRTGAGNTIYF. The chain joins TRBV19 to TRBJ1-3; D may be TRBD1 (6 bases). V was shortened by 6 bases and J by 2 bases, with 8 bases between the two germline ends. This CDR3 region has 13 residues. The germline gives CDR1 LNHDA, CDR2 SQIVND (reference sequence). Complete variable domain (other parts from reference TRBV19 and TRBJ1-3): DGGITQSPKYLFRKEGQNVTLSCEQNLNHDAMYWYRQDPGQGLRLIYYSQIVNDFQKGDIAEGYSVSREKKESFPLTVTSAQKNPTAFYLCASRTGAGNTIYFGEGSWLTVV.